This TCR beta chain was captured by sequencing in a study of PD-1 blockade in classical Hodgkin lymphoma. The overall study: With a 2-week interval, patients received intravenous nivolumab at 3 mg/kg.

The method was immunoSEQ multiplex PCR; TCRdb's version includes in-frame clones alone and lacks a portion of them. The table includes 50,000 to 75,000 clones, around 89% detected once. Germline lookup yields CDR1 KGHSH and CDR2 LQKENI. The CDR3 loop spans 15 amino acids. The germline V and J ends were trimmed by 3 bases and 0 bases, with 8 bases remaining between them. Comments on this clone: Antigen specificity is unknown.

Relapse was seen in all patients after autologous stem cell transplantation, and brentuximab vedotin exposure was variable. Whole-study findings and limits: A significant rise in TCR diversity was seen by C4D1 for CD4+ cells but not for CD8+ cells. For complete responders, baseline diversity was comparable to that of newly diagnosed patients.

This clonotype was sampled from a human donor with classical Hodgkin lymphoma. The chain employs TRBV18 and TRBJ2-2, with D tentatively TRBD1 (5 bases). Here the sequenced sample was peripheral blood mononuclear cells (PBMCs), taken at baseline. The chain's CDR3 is CASSPVGANTGELFF. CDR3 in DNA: TGTGCCAGCTCACCCGTAGGGGCGAACACCGGGGAGCTGTTTTTT.